Listed below are T cell receptor beta chains from one sample, sequenced in a study of blood T cells in healthy people across ages. TCRdb reprocessed the 5' RACE reads with MiXCR, giving one entry per CDR3 protein. Among 700,000 or so distinct CDR3 sequences listed, about a fifth were seen once. The sample consisted of blood. The receptors here all came from an older man in good health. CDR3s include the opening cysteine and the closing phenylalanine or tryptophan. D genes are given only for firm matches. Clone size is shown for a subset of rows, as once, few, many or a class of expanded clone.

J,V,size,D,DNA,CDR3
TRBJ2-7,TRBV5-1,many,TRBD1,TGCGCCAGCAGCCTAGAGACAGGGATCGAGCAGTACTTC,CASSLETGIEQYF
TRBJ2-7,TRBV29-1,-,-,TGCAGCGTTAAACCGACTACAGACTCCTACGAGCAGTACTTC,CSVKPTTDSYEQYF
TRBJ2-5,TRBV7-3,few,-,TGTGCCAGCAGCTCTAGATTTTCGGAGACCCAGTACTTC,CASSSRFSETQYF
TRBJ2-1,TRBV29-1,many,-,TGCAGCGTTGAAGATCTACAGGATCATGAGCAGTTCTTC,CSVEDLQDHEQFF
TRBJ2-1,TRBV19,-,-,TGTGCCAGTCGGACGGTAGTAGCGGCCGCGAAGGATGAGCAGTTCTTC,CASRTVVAAAKDEQFF
TRBJ2-1,TRBV6-2/TRBV6-3,-,TRBD2,TGTGCCAGCAGCCACAGCGGGAGGGGTAATGAGCAGTTCTTC,CASSHSGRGNEQFF
TRBJ2-1,TRBV20-1,-,TRBD2,TGCAGTGCAGAAACCGGGACTAGCTCTCGGGATGAGCAGTTCTTC,CSAETGTSSRDEQFF
TRBJ1-5,TRBV7-2,many,-,TGTGCCAGCAGCTTAGGTGTTTATAGCAATCAGCCCCAGCATTTT,CASSLGVYSNQPQHF
TRBJ1-2,TRBV10-3,few,-,TGTGCCATCAGTGAGTCGGAAAACTATGGCTACACCTTC,CAISESENYGYTF
TRBJ1-2,TRBV27,few,TRBD1,TGTGCCAGCAGTCCACTTAACAGGGGGCATGGCTACACCTTC,CASSPLNRGHGYTF
TRBJ2-7,TRBV2,-,TRBD2,TGTGCCAGCAGTGGCTTCCGGGGGGGACTGCCATACGAGCAGTACTTC,CASSGFRGGLPYEQYF
TRBJ2-3,TRBV12-3/TRBV12-4,few,TRBD1,TGTGCCAGCAGAACCACAGGGGAAGATACGCAGTATTTT,CASRTTGEDTQYF
TRBJ1-2,TRBV14,many,-,TGTGCCAGCAGCTTAGCGGGACCCTATGGCTACACCTTC,CASSLAGPYGYTF
TRBJ2-1,TRBV7-3,-,-,TGTGCCAGCAGCTTTTCCGGGGACAAGCAGTTCTTC,CASSFSGDKQFF
TRBJ2-2,TRBV12-3/TRBV12-4,once,-,TGTGCCAGCAGTTCCAGGGTAGTGAACACCGGGGAGCTGTTTTTT,CASSSRVVNTGELFF
TRBJ1-1,TRBV12-3/TRBV12-4,few,-,TGTGCCAGCACCTTGTGGGGGATAGCTGAAGCTTTCTTT,CASTLWGIAEAFF
TRBJ2-3,TRBV5-1,-,-,TGCGCCAGCAGCGGGCGTGGGGGGCCAGATACGCAGTATTTT,CASSGRGGPDTQYF
TRBJ2-3,TRBV12-3/TRBV12-4,-,TRBD2,TGTGCCAGCAGTTCCTGGACTAGCGGGAGCACAGATACGCAGTATTTT,CASSSWTSGSTDTQYF
TRBJ2-1,TRBV19,-,-,TGTGCCAGTAGTATAACCCGAGGCAATGAGCAGTTCTTC,CASSITRGNEQFF
TRBJ1-1,TRBV12-3/TRBV12-4,few,-,TGTGCCAGCAGTTTAAACGAAGCCGTAGGCACTGAAGCTTTCTTT,CASSLNEAVGTEAFF
TRBJ2-3,TRBV7-2,-,TRBD1,TGTGCCAGCAGCTTAGGGGGACAGAAGGCAGATACGCAGTATTTT,CASSLGGQKADTQYF
TRBJ2-5,TRBV5-1,-,-,TGCGCCAGCGGGGCATCAGACTCACAAGAGACCCAGTACTTC,CASGASDSQETQYF
TRBJ2-3,TRBV7-2,few,TRBD2,TGTGCCAGCAGCCTAACTAGCGGGGGGGGAGGGTCCACAGATACGCAGTATTTT,CASSLTSGGGGSTDTQYF
TRBJ1-1,TRBV20-1,few,-,TGCAGTGCTAGAGCCGGGACGGTCACTGAAGCTTTCTTT,CSARAGTVTEAFF
TRBJ2-7,TRBV6-2/TRBV6-3,few,-,TGTGCCAGCAGGAGGATGATCCGGGACACAACCTACGAGCAGTACTTC,CASRRMIRDTTYEQYF
TRBJ1-1,TRBV12-3/TRBV12-4,many,TRBD1,TGTGCCAGCAGCCGACAGGGGACTAACACTGAAGCTTTCTTT,CASSRQGTNTEAFF
TRBJ2-2,TRBV5-1,-,-,TGCGCCAGCAGCTTGGTAACTAGTGAGGAAACGAACACCGGGGAGCTGTTTTTT,CASSLVTSEETNTGELFF
TRBJ1-4,TRBV7-9,few,-,TGTGCCAGCAGGCCCGGGCAGATTAATGAAAAACTGTTTTTT,CASRPGQINEKLFF
TRBJ2-5,TRBV29-1,few,-,TGCAGCGTTGAGGAGACTAGGGGGCGGTGGGAGACCCAGTACTTC,CSVEETRGRWETQYF
TRBJ1-6,TRBV12-3/TRBV12-4,once,TRBD1,TGTGCCAGCACCGGGCAGGGGGCATCCGGAAACTCACCCCTCCACTTT,CASTGQGASGNSPLHF
TRBJ1-2,TRBV10-3,few,TRBD1,TGTGCCATCAGTGATCGACAGGGGGGAGACGGCTACACCTTC,CAISDRQGGDGYTF
TRBJ2-5,TRBV5-4,few,TRBD2,TGTGCCAGCAGCTCCTATATTGGGGGGGAGGAGACCCAGTACTTC,CASSSYIGGEETQYF
TRBJ2-1,TRBV20-1,-,-,TGCAGTGCTCAGCTAACTAGGACCCGCACCAATGAGCAGTTCTTC,CSAQLTRTRTNEQFF
TRBJ2-1,TRBV5-4,few,-,TGTGCCAGCAGCTTGCCTCGGGCCGGCGATGAGCAGTTCTTC,CASSLPRAGDEQFF
TRBJ1-5,TRBV6-5,-,-,TGTGCCAGCAGTTCATCCAGATACAGGAATCAGCCCCAGCATTTT,CASSSSRYRNQPQHF
TRBJ2-5,TRBV10-2,few,-,TGCGCCAGCATACGGACGGGGGGCCATCAAGAGACCCAGTACTTC,CASIRTGGHQETQYF
TRBJ1-4,TRBV19,-,TRBD1,TGTGCCAGTAAACCCCGGACAGGGAATAATGAAAAACTGTTTTTT,CASKPRTGNNEKLFF
TRBJ1-4,TRBV5-1,few,-,TGCGCCAGCAGCAGCGGGACGGCTCGGGTTAATGAAAAACTGTTTTTT,CASSSGTARVNEKLFF
TRBJ2-5,TRBV20-1,-,-,TGCAGTGCACGGCAGGGACGCGAGACCCAGTACTTC,CSARQGRETQYF
TRBJ2-3,TRBV12-3/TRBV12-4,few,-,TGTGCCAGCAGTGCGACCAGGGGCACAGATACGCAGTATTTT,CASSATRGTDTQYF
TRBJ2-3,TRBV28,-,TRBD2,TGTGCCAGCCCTTGGCGGGAGATGGTGGATACGCAGTATTTT,CASPWREMVDTQYF
TRBJ2-7,TRBV5-1,-,-,TGCGCCAGCAGCTTCCTTAGGACAGAGACCTACGAGCAGTACTTC,CASSFLRTETYEQYF
TRBJ1-2,TRBV7-2,-,-,TGTGCCAGCAGCCCACTTATTCCCCAAATTGGCTACACCTTC,CASSPLIPQIGYTF
TRBJ2-1,TRBV11-2,many,-,TGTGCCAGCAGCAGAAGGGGGGCTATGTTTGGTGAGCAGTTCTTC,CASSRRGAMFGEQFF
TRBJ1-1,TRBV9,-,-,TGTGCCAGCAGCGTAGTGGATGGCACTGAAGCTTTCTTT,CASSVVDGTEAFF
TRBJ2-3,TRBV9,few,TRBD2,TGTGCCAGCAGCGCCCCGGAGCGGGGGGATCCAGATACGCAGTATTTT,CASSAPERGDPDTQYF
TRBJ2-3,TRBV28,few,TRBD1,TGTGCCAGCCTAACCTCGACAGGGGTCACAGATACGCAGTATTTT,CASLTSTGVTDTQYF
TRBJ2-5,TRBV4-3,few,-,TGCGCCAGCAGCCAAGGTAGTACGACGCCACAAGAGACCCAGTACTTC,CASSQGSTTPQETQYF
TRBJ1-1,TRBV5-5,-,TRBD1,TGTGCCAGCAGCTTGGGGACAGGGAGAGTGACTGAAGCTTTCTTT,CASSLGTGRVTEAFF
TRBJ1-5,TRBV20-1,few,TRBD1,TGCAGTGCCATAAAGGGCTCAGGGGGTAATCAGCCCCAGCATTTT,CSAIKGSGGNQPQHF
TRBJ1-5,TRBV28,few,-,TGTGCCACGCTAACAGGGTTAAATCAGCCCCAGCATTTT,CATLTGLNQPQHF
TRBJ2-2,TRBV5-1,many,-,TGTGCCAGCTCCCTAGCCCGCAACACCGGGGAGCTGTTTTTT,CASSLARNTGELFF